The present entry profiles one T cell receptor beta chain with its context. Its antigen is not known. This sample was included in a study of siplizumab effects on memory and regulatory T cells. The CDR3 runs to 14 residues. V lost 3 bases to trimming and J lost 2 bases, with 11 bases between them. CDR1 and CDR2 (germline): MNHEY, SMNVEV (reference sequence). Study outcomes and limitations: Mean Treg-derived proportions of mappable alloreactive CD4+ clones were 68.8% for siplizumab and 25% to 30% for controls.

Assay: immunoSEQ multiplex PCR; the TCRdb copy retains only in-frame clones and omits some. The sample yields approximately 70,000 clones, roughly 89% seen once. The specimen was CD8+ T cells sorted from blood. This TCR came from a human donor in good health. V gene TRBV27 combines with J gene TRBJ2-7, with TRBD2 as a possible D gene (6 bases). The CDR3 DNA sequence: TGTGCCAGCAGTTTTACGGGAGCCGCCTACGAGCAGTACTTC. It is translated as CASSFTGAAYEQYF.